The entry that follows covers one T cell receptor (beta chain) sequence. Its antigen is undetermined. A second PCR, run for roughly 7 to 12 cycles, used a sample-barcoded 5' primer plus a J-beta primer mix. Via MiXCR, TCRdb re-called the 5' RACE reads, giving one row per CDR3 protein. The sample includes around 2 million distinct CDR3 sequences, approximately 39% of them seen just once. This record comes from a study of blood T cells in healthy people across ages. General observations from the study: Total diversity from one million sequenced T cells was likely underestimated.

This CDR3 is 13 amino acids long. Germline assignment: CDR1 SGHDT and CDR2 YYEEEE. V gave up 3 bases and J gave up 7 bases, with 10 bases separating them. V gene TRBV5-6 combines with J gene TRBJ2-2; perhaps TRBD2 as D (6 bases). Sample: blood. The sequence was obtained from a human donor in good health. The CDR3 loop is CASSYGTHGELFF. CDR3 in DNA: TGTGCCAGCAGCTATGGGACTCACGGGGAGCTGTTTTTT. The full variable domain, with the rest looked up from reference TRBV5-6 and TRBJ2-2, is DAGVTQSPTHLIKTRGQQVTLRCSPKSGHDTVSWYQQALGQGPQFIFQYYEEEERQRGNFPDRFSGHQFPNYSSELNVNALLLGDSALYLCASSYGTHGELFFGEGSRLTVL.